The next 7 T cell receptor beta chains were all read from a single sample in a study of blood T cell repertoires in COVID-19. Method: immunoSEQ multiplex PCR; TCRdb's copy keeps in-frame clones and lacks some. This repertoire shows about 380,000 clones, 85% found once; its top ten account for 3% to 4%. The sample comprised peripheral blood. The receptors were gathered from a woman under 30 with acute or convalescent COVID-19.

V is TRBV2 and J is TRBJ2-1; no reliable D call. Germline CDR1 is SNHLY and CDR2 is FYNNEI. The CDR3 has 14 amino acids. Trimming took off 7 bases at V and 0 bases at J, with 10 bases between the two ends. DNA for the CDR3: TGTGCCAGCAAAAGAGAGAGCTCCTACAATGAGCAGTTCTTC. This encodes CASKRESSYNEQFF.

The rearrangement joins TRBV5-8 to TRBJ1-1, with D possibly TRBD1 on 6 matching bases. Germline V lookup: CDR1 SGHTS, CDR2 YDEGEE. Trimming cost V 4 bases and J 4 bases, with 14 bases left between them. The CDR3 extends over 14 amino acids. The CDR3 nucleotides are TGTGCCAGCAGCCGAAGGGGGTTGGGCACTGAAGCTTTCTTT. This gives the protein CASSRRGLGTEAFF.

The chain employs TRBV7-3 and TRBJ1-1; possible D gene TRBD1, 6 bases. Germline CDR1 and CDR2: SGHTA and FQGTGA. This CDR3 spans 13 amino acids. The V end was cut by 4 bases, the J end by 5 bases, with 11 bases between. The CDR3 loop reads CASSWGLGTEAFF. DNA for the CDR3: TGTGCCAGCAGCTGGGGGCTAGGGACTGAAGCTTTCTTT.

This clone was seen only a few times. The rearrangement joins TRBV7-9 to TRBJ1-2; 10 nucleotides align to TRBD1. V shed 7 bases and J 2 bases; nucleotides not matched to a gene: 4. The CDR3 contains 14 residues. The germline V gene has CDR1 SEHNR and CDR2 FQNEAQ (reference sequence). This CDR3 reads CASIPGQGNYGYTF. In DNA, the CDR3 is TGTGCCAGCATTCCGGGACAGGGGAACTATGGCTACACCTTC.

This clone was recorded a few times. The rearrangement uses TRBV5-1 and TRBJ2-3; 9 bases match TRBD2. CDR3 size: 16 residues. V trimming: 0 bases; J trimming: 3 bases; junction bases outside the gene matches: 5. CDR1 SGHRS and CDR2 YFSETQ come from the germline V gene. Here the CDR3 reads CASSLDGGGATDTQYF. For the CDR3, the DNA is TGCGCCAGCAGCTTGGATGGCGGGGGGGCGACAGATACGCAGTATTTT.

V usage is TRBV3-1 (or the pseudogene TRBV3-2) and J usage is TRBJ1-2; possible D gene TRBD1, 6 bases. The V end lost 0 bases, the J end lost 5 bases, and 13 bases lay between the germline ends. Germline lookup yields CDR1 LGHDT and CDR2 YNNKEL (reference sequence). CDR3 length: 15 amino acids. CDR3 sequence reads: CASSQEPGVGYGYTF. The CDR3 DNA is TGTGCCAGCAGCCAAGAACCAGGGGTTGGGTATGGCTACACCTTC.

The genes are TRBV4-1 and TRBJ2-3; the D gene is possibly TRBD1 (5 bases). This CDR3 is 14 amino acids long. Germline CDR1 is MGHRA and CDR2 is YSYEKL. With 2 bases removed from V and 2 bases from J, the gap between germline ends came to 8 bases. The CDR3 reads CASSQWGVTDTQYF. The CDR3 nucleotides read TGCGCCAGCAGCCAATGGGGCGTCACAGATACGCAGTATTTT.